This T cell receptor beta chain was recorded in a study of identical twins. Study-wide results and caveats: Instead of following the same donors, the conclusions were based on cross-sectional statistical analysis. Those out-of-frame alpha sequences shared by twins showed an excess of low generation probability.

With 7 bases clipped from V and 6 bases from J, the junction kept 15 bases outside the gene matches. The CDR3 length is 15 residues. Germline V lookup: CDR1 SNHLY, CDR2 FYNNEI. In TCRdb, the 5' RACE reads were re-called with MiXCR into one record per CDR3 protein. The sample records 250,000 to 300,000 distinct CDR3 sequences, roughly 8.6% being singletons. A remark on this clonotype: No antigen is known for it.

This sample also appeared in a second study, on yellow fever vaccine responses in identical twins.

This sequence joins TRBV2 and TRBJ2-7; 7 bases line up with TRBD2. The sequenced sample was CD8+ T cells sorted from blood. The clonotype comes from a woman aged 18-29 years in good health. The CDR3 protein is CASTDRKVSGGEQYF. In nucleotides, the CDR3 is TGTGCCAGCACCGACCGGAAGGTATCGGGGGGCGAGCAGTACTTC.